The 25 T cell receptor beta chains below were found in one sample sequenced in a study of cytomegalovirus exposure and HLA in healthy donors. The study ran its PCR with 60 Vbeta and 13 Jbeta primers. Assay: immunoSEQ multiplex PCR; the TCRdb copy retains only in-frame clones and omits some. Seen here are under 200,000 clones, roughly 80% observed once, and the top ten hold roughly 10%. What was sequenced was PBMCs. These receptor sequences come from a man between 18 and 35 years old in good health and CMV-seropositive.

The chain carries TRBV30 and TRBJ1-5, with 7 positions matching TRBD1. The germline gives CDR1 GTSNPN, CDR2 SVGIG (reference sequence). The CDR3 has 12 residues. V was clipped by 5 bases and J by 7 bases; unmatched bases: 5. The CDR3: CAWQTGAQPQHF. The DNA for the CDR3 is TGTGCCTGGCAAACAGGGGCCCAGCCCCAGCATTTT.

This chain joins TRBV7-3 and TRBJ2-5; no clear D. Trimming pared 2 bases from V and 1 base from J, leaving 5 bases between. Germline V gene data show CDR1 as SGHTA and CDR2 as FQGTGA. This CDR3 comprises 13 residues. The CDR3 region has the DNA TGTGCCAGCAGCTTAGGCCCCCAAGAGACCCAGTACTTC. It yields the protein CASSLGPQETQYF.

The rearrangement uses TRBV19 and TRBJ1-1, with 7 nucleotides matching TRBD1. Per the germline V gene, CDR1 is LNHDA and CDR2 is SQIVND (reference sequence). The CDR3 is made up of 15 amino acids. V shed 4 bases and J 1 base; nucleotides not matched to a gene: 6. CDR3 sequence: CASSTNYRGNTEAFF. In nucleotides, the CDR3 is TGTGCCAGTAGTACGAACTACAGGGGGAACACTGAAGCTTTCTTT. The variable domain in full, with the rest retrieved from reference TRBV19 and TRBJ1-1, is DGGITQSPKYLFRKEGQNVTLSCEQNLNHDAMYWYRQDPGQGLRLIYYSQIVNDFQKGDIAEGYSVSREKKESFPLTVTSAQKNPTAFYLCASSTNYRGNTEAFFGQGTRLTVV.

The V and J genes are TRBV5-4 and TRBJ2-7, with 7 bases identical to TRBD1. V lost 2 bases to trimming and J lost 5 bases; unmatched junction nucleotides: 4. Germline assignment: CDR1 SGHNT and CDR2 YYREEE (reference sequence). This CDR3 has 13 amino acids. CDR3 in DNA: TGTGCCAGCAGCTTTGGCCAGGGGGACGAGCAGTACTTC. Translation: CASSFGQGDEQYF.

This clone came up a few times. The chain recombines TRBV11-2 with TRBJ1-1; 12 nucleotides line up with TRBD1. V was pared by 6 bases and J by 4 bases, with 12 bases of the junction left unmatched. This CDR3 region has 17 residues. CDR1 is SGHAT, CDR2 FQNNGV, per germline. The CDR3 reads CASSSGTGGLSITEAFF. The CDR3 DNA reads TGTGCCAGCAGTTCCGGGACAGGGGGCCTCTCTATCACTGAAGCTTTCTTT.

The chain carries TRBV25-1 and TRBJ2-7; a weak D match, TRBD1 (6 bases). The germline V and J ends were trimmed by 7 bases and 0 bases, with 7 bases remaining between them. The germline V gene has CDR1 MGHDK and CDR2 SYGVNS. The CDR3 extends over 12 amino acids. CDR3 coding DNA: TGTGCCAGCAACAGGGCCTCCTACGAGCAGTACTTC. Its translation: CASNRASYEQYF.

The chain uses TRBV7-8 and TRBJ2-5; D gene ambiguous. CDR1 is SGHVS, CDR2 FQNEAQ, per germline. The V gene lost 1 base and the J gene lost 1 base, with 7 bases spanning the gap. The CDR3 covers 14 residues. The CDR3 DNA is TGTGCCAGCAGCTTAGTTTGGAGCCAAGAGACCCAGTACTTC. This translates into CASSLVWSQETQYF.

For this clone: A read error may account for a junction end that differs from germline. The CDR3 DNA is TGTGCCAACAGCCAAGATGTTGGGACAGGGCGGGAAAAACTGTTTTTT. Encoded protein: CANSQDVGTGREKLFF. The V call is TRBV4-2, the J call TRBJ1-4; the match to TRBD1 covers 9 bases. The CDR3 sequence is 16 residues long. Germline V gene sequence: CDR1 LGHNA, CDR2 YNFKEQ.

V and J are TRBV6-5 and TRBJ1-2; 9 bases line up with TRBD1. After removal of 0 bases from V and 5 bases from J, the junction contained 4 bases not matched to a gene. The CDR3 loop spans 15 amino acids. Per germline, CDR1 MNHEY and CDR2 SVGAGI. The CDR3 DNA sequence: TGTGCCAGCAGTTACTCGCCCGACAGGGGGTATGGCTACACCTTC. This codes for CASSYSPDRGYGYTF.

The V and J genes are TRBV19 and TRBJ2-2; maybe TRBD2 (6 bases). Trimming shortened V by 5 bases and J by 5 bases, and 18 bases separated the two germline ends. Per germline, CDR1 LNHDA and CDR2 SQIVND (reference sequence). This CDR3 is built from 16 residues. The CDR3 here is CASSSLWRDSTGELFF. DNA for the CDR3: TGTGCCAGTAGTTCCCTTTGGCGGGACTCGACCGGGGAGCTGTTTTTT. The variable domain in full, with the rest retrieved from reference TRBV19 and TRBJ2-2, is DGGITQSPKYLFRKEGQNVTLSCEQNLNHDAMYWYRQDPGQGLRLIYYSQIVNDFQKGDIAEGYSVSREKKESFPLTVTSAQKNPTAFYLCASSSLWRDSTGELFFGEGSRLTVL.

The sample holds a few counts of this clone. CDR3 residues: CASSLGTGTENSPLHF. As DNA, the CDR3 is TGTGCCAGCAGCTTAGGTACCGGGACAGAAAATTCACCCCTCCACTTT. This rearrangement joins TRBV11-1 to TRBJ1-6; 7 bases match TRBD1. CDR1 and CDR2 (germline): SGHAT, FQDESV (reference sequence). The CDR3 length is 16 residues. After removal of 1 base from V and 7 bases from J, the junction contained 7 bases not matched to a gene. The full variable domain, its missing parts supplied by reference TRBV11-1 and TRBJ1-6, is EAEVAQSPRYKITEKSQAVAFWCDPISGHATLYWYRQILGQGPELLVQFQDESVVDDSQLPKDRFSAERLKGVDSTLKIQPAELGDSAMYLCASSLGTGTENSPLHFGNGTRLTVT.

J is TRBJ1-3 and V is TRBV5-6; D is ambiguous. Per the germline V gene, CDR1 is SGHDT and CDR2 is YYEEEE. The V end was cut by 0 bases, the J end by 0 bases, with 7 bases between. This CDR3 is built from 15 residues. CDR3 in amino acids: CASSLALLSGNTIYF. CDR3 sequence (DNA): TGTGCCAGCAGCTTGGCCTTACTCTCTGGAAACACCATATATTTT.

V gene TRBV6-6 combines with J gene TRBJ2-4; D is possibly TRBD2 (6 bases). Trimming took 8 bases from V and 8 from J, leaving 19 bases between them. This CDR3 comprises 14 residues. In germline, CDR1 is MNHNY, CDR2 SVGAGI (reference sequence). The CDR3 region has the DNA TGTGCCAGCGTTTTAGTGGGGGGTTTAGACATTCAGTACTTC. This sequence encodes CASVLVGGLDIQYF.

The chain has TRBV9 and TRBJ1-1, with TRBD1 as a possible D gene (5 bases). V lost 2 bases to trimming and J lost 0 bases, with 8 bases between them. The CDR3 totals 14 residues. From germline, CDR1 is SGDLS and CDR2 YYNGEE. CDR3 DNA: TGTGCCAGCAGCGTCACAGGCCTGAACACTGAAGCTTTCTTT. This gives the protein CASSVTGLNTEAFF.

The CDR3 is CASSLRQGNQPQHF. CDR3 DNA: TGTGCCAGCAGTTTACGTCAGGGGAATCAGCCCCAGCATTTT. This chain joins TRBV27 and TRBJ1-5; tentative D call: TRBD1 (6 bases). The CDR3 is 14 residues long. Germline V gene lookup returns CDR1 MNHEY and CDR2 SMNVEV (reference sequence). The ends were cut back, 2 bases at V and 4 bases at J, with 9 bases in the middle.

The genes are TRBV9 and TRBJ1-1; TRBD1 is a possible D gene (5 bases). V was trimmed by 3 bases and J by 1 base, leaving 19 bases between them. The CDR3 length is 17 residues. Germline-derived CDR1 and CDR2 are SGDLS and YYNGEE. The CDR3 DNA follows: TGTGCCAGCAGCGCCTCCTCGGGGGGACGCAGGAACACTGAAGCTTTCTTT. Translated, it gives CASSASSGGRRNTEAFF.

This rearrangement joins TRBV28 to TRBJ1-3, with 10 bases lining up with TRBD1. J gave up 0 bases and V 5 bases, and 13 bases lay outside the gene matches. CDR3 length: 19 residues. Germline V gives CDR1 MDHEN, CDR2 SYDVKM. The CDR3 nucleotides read TGTGCCAGCAGTCTCCGGGACAGGGGACTTAGGACCTCTGGAAACACCATATATTTT. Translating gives CASSLRDRGLRTSGNTIYF.

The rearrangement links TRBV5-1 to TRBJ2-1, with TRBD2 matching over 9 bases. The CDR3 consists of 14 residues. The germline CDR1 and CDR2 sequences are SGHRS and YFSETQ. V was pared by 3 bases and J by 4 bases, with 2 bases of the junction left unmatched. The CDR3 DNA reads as TGCGCCAGCAGCTCGGGACTAGCTTACAATGAGCAGTTCTTC. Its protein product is CASSSGLAYNEQFF.

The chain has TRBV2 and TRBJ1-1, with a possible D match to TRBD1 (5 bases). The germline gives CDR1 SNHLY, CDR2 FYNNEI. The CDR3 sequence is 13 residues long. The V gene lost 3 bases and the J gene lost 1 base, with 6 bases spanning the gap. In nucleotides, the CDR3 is TGTGCCAGCAGTGAGGGGGGGAACACTGAAGCTTTCTTT. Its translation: CASSEGGNTEAFF.

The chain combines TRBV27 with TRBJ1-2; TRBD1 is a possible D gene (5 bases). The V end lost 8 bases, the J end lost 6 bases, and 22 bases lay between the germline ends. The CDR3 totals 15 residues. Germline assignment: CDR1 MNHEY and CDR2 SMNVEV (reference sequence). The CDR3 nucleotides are TGTGCCAGCCAATCTTCAGGGCGCCCCCCTCATGGCTACACCTTC. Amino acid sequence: CASQSSGRPPHGYTF.

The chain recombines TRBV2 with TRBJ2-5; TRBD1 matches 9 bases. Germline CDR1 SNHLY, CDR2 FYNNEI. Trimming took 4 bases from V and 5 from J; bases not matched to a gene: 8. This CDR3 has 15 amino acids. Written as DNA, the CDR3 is TGTGCCAGCAGTGGTCGACAGGGGGGCTTGGAGACCCAGTACTTC. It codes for CASSGRQGGLETQYF.

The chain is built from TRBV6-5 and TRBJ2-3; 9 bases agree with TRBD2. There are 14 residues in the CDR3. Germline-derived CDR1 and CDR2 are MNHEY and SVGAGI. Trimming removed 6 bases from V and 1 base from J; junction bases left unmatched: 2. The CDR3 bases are TGTGCCAGCAGCTTAGCGGGGGGCACAGATACGCAGTATTTT. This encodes CASSLAGGTDTQYF.

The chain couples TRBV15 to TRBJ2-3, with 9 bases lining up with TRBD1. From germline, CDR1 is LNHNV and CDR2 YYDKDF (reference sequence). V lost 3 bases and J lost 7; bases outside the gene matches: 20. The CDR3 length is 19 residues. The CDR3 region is CATSSFTSNRGQGTNTQYF. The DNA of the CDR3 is TGTGCCACCAGCAGTTTTACATCTAACAGAGGACAGGGGACGAATACGCAGTATTTT.

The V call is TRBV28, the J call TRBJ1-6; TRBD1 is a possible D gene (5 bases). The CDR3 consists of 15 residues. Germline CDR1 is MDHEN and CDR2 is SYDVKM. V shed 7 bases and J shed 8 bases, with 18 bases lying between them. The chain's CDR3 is CASNPPGGTDSPLHF. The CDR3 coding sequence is TGTGCCAGCAACCCGCCCGGGGGAACGGATTCACCCCTCCACTTT. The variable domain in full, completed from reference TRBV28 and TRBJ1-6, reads DVKVTQSSRYLVKRTGEKVFLECVQDMDHENMFWYRQDPGLGLRLIYFSYDVKMKEKGDIPEGYSVSREKKERFSLILESASTNQTSMYLCASNPPGGTDSPLHFGNGTRLTVT.

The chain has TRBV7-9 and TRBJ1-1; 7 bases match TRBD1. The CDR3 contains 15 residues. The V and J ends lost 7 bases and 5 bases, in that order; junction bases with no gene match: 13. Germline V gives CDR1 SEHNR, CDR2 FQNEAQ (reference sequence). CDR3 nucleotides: TGTGCCAGCAACCGACAGACAGGGTGGGGGACTGAAGCTTTCTTT. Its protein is CASNRQTGWGTEAFF.